This TCR beta chain was found in a study of blood T cell repertoires in COVID-19. About the study: The United States, Italy and Spain provided the acute and convalescent COVID-19 samples.

This table comes from immunoSEQ multiplex PCR, and its TCRdb copy is limited to in-frame clones, with some not included. The sample has approximately 40,000 clones, around nine tenths seen once. Enrolment of Seattle patients took place during active infection, and they were followed longitudinally. Germline V lookup: CDR1 MNHEY, CDR2 SVGAGI. The CDR3 covers 15 residues. Trimming shortened V by 6 bases and J by 0 bases, and 12 bases separated the two germline ends. This TCR came from a man in his forties or fifties with COVID-19, enrolled during active disease. The V call is TRBV6-5, the J call TRBJ1-3, with D possibly TRBD1 on 5 matching bases. The specimen was peripheral blood. The CDR3 region is CASRGRVHSGNTIYF. The CDR3 region has the DNA TGTGCCAGCAGGGGCAGGGTCCACTCTGGAAACACCATATATTTT.